This TCR beta chain was observed in a study of T cells expressing NK-cell markers. Across the whole study: Cells sorted as CD3+CD56+NKG2C+, CD3+CD56+NKG2C- and CD3+CD56-NKG2C+ T cells supplied the TCR beta repertoires. Sequenced donors, eight in total, included seven who were HCMV-seropositive and one who was seronegative. Study results and limitations: For a few donors, these clonotypes were likewise the leading ones in the CD3+CD56-NKG2C+ fraction.

The CDR3 is made up of 13 amino acids. The V gene's germline CDR1 is LGHNA and CDR2 YSLEER. Using the 5' RACE reads, TCRdb records one entry per CDR3 protein without DNA. Here the sample table reports 400,000 to 550,000 distinct CDR3 sequences. Worth noting for this clonotype: No antigen is known for it.

This receptor was obtained from a woman between 18 and 70 years old in good health. The sample was blood T cells: a sorted CD56 or NKG2C T cell subset, CD4+ or CD8+ T cells, or bulk PBMC T cells (not recorded which). The chain has TRBV4-3 and TRBJ1-5. This CDR3 reads CASSQDFTQPQHF.